This note documents a single T cell receptor (beta chain) sequence. What it binds is not known. Assay used: immunoSEQ multiplex PCR; TCRdb lists only in-frame clones, some missing. The sample records tens of thousands of clones, around 90% being singletons. The data are from a study of OX40 agonist ivuxolimab in advanced cancers. The overall study: Intravenous ivuxolimab was administered to patients every 2 weeks at 0.01 to 10 mg/kg. Those enrolled were roughly 80% male, with a mean age of around 57 years and ages from roughly 20 to 85.

The CDR3 runs 19 residues. CDR1 and CDR2 from the germline V gene are SGDLS and YYNGEE. V was shortened by 3 bases and J by 2 bases, with 21 bases between the two germline ends. Study results and caveats: Relative to CD4+, CD8+ T cells held more expanded clones on average. Clones of CD4+ and CD8+ blood T cells grew by week 6 at doses of 0.1 to 3.0 mg/kg.

The genes are TRBV9 and TRBJ2-6; D is unresolved. The clonotype originates from an adult with an advanced solid tumor such as melanoma, head and neck, liver or kidney cancer. This specimen was CD4+ or CD8+ T cells sorted from blood, taken in a trial of the OX40 agonist ivuxolimab. CDR3 sequence: CASSAPGEGWAPGANVLTF. The CDR3 coding sequence is TGTGCCAGCAGCGCCCCTGGTGAAGGCTGGGCTCCTGGGGCCAACGTCCTGACTTTC.